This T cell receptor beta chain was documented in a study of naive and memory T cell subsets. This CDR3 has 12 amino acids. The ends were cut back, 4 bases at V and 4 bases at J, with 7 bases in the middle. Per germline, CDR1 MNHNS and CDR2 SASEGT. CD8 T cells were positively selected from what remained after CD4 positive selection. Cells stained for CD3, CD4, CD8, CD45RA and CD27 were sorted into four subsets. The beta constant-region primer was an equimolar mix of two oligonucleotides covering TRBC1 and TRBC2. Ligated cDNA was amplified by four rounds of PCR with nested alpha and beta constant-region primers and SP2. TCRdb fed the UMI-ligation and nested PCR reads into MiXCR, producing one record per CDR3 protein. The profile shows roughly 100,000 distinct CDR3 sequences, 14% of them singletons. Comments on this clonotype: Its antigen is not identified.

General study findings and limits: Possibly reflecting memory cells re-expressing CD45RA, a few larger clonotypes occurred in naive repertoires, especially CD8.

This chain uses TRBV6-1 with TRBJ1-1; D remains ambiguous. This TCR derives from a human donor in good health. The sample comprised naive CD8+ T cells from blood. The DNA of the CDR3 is TGTGCCAGCAGTGTTTGGGTCACTGAAGCTTTCTTT. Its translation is CASSVWVTEAFF.